Below, one TCR beta chain is given with its context. A read error may account for a junction end that differs from germline. The data were taken from a study of blood T cells in healthy people across ages. Overall study context: About one barcoded beta molecule was captured per two T cells (by template switching).

From germline, CDR1 is DFQATT and CDR2 SNEGSKA (reference sequence). The CDR3 totals 15 residues. With a J-beta primer mix and a sample-barcoded 5' primer, a second PCR ran about 7 to 12 cycles. All samples yielded 3 million or more CDR3-containing paired-end reads. Using its own MiXCR run on the 5' RACE reads, TCRdb lists one record per CDR3 protein. The table shows 1 million to 1.2 million distinct CDR3 sequences, with more than 30% occurring only once. The chain joins TRBV20-1 to TRBJ2-5; weak D call: TRBD1 (5 bases). The material sequenced was blood. The receptor comes from a man aged 18 to 30 in good health. The CDR3 region has the DNA TGCAGTGCTGGAGATGGGCAGGGTTTTCAAGAGACCCAGTACTTC. It codes for CSAGDGQGFQETQYF.